A few counts support the clone carrying this TCR beta chain. Its antigen is currently unknown. The V and J ends lost 5 bases and 4 bases respectively, with 9 bases between them. CDR1 is SGHAT, CDR2 FQNNGV, per germline. This CDR3 comprises 12 residues. TCRdb called the 5' RACE reads again in MiXCR, with one record for every CDR3 protein. The table has roughly 450,000 distinct CDR3 sequences, approximately 26% seen once. These data belong to a study of CD8 T cells in ankylosing spondylitis. Study-wide points: Ankylosing spondylitis blood appeared to be characterized by a TCR beta motif of 8 or 9 highly homologous variants.

The specimen sequenced was blood, either unsorted or a sorted T cell fraction (not recorded which). This TCR was sampled from a male donor with ankylosing spondylitis. This rearrangement joins TRBV11-2 to TRBJ2-7; D unclear. CDR3 loop: CASSPSGYEQYF. The CDR3 DNA sequence: TGTGCCAGCAGCCCCTCGGGTTACGAGCAGTACTTC.